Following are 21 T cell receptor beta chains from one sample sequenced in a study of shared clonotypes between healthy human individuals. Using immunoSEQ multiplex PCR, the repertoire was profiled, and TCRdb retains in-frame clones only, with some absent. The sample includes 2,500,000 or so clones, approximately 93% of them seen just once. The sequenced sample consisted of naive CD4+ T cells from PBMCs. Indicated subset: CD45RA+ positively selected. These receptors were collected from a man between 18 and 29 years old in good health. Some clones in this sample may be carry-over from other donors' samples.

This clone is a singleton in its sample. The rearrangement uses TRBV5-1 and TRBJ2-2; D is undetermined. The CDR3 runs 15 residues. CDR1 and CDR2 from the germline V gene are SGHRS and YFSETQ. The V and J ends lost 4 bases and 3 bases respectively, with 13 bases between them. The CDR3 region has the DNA TGCGCCAGCAGCCCGGACCCGCAATACACCGGGGAGCTGTTTTTT. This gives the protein CASSPDPQYTGELFF.

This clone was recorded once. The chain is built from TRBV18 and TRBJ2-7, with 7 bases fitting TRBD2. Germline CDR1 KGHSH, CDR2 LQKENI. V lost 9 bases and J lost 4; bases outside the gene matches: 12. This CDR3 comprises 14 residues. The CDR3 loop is CASSLLAEGYEQYF. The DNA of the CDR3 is TGTGCCAGTTCCCTGCTAGCGGAGGGGTACGAGCAGTACTTC. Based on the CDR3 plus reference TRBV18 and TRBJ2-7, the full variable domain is NAGVMQNPRHLVRRRGQEARLRCSPMKGHSHVYWYRQLPEEGLKFMVYLQKENIIDESGMPKERFSAEFPKEGPSILRIQQVVRGDSAAYFCASSLLAEGYEQYFGPGTRLTVT.

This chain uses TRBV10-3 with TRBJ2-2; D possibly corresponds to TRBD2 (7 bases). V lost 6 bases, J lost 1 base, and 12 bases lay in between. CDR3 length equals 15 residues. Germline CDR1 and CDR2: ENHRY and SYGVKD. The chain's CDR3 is CAISGGRQNTGELFF. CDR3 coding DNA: TGTGCCATCAGCGGGGGGCGGCAGAACACCGGGGAGCTGTTTTTT.

CDR3 protein: CASSLVLVNEQYF. The CDR3 coding sequence is TGTGCCAGCAGCTTAGTTCTAGTCAACGAGCAGTACTTC. The V and J genes are TRBV7-2 and TRBJ2-7; the D is unclear. Trimming pared 1 base from V and 5 bases from J, leaving 9 bases between. The CDR3 sequence is 13 residues long. In germline, CDR1 is SGHTA, CDR2 FQGNSA.

The CDR3 loop reads CAQYVGTANEQYF. DNA for the CDR3: TGTGCCCAATATGTCGGGACAGCCAACGAGCAGTACTTC. The chain employs TRBV28 and TRBJ2-7; 7 bases fit TRBD1. CDR3 size: 13 residues. From germline, CDR1 is MDHEN and CDR2 SYDVKM. After removal of 11 bases from V and 5 bases from J, the junction contained 12 bases not matched to a gene.

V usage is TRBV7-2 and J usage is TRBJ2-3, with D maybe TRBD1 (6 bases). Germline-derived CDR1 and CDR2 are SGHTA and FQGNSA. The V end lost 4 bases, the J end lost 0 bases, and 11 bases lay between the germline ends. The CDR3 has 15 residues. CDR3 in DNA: TGTGCCAGCAGCTCGCGGACAGTAAGCACAGATACGCAGTATTTT. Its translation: CASSSRTVSTDTQYF.

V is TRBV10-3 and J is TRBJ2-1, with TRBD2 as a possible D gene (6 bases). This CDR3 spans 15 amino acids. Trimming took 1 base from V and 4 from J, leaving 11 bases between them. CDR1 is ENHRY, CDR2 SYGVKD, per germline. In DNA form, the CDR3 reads TGTGCCATCAGTGAGTTAGGGGAGGCGTACAATGAGCAGTTCTTC. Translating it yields CAISELGEAYNEQFF.

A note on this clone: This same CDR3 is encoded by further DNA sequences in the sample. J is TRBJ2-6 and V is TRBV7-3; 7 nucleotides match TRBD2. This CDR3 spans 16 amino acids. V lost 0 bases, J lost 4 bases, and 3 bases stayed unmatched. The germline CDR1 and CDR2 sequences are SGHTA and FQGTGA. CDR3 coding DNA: TGTGCCAGCAGCTTAACGGCGGGAGCCGGGGCCAACGTCCTGACTTTC. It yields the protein CASSLTAGAGANVLTF.

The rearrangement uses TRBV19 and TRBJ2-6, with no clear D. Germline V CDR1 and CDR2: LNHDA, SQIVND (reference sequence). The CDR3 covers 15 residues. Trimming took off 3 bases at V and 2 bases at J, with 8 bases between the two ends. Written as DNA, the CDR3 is TGTGCCAGTAGTATTCCCAGTGCTGGGGCCAACGTCCTGACTTTC. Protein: CASSIPSAGANVLTF.

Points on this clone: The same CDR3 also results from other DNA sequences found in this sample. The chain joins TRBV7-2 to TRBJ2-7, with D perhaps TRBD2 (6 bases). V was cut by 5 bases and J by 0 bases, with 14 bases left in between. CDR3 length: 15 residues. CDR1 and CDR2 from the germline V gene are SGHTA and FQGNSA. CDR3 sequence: CASSPSGGSSYEQYF. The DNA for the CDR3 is TGTGCCAGCAGCCCAAGTGGGGGGAGCTCCTACGAGCAGTACTTC.

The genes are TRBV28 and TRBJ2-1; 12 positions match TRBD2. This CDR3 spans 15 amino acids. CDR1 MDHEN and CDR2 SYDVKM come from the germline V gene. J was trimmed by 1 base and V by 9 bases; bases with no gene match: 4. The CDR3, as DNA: TGTGCCAGTGCACTAGCGGGAGGATCCTACAATGAGCAGTTCTTC. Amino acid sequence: CASALAGGSYNEQFF.

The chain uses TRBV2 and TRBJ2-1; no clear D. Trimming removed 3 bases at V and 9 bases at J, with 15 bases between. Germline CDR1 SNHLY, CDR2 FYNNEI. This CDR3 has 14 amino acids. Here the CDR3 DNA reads TGTGCCAGCAGTGAGGTAGCCTCGTACGGTGAGCAGTTCTTC. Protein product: CASSEVASYGEQFF.

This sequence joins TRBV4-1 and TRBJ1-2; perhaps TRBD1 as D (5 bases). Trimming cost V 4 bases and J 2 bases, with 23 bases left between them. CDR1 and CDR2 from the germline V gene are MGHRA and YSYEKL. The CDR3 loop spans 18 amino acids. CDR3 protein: CASSPRGTGLALNYGYTF. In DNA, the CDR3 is TGCGCCAGCAGCCCTCGGGGGACCGGCTTAGCGCTAAACTATGGCTACACCTTC.

The CDR3, as DNA: TGTGCCAGCAGCTTACCCGGACTAGTCCCTCCCTACAATGAGCAGTTCTTC. Its translation: CASSLPGLVPPYNEQFF. J is TRBJ2-1 and V is TRBV7-6; 7 bases fit TRBD2. The V and J ends lost 2 bases and 2 bases, in that order; junction bases with no gene match: 9. The CDR3 has 17 residues. The germline V gene encodes CDR1 SGHVS and CDR2 FNYEAQ. The complete variable domain, with remaining parts taken from reference TRBV7-6 and TRBJ2-1, reads GAGVSQSPRYKVTKRGQDVALRCDPISGHVSLYWYRQALGQGPEFLTYFNYEAQQDKSGLPNDRFSAERPEGSISTLTIQRTEQRDSAMYRCASSLPGLVPPYNEQFFGPGTRLTVL.

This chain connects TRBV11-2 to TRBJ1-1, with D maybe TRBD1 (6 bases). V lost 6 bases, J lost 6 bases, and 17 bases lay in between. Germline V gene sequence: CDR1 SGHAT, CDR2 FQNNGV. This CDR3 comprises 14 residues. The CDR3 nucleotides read TGTGCCAGCAGACCTATACAGGGTTTACCTGAAGCTTTCTTT. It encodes CASRPIQGLPEAFF.

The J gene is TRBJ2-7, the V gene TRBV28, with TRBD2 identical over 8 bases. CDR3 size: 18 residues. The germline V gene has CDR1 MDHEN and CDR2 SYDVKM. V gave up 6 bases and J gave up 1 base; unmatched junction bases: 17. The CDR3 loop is CASSSPGRAKLRSYEQYF. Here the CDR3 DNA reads TGTGCCAGCAGCTCCCCCGGGAGGGCTAAGCTACGTTCCTACGAGCAGTACTTC.

In DNA, the CDR3 is TGTGCCAGCAGCTCAACTAGTTTTAGGAGGTTCTTC. Translating gives CASSSTSFRRFF. V is TRBV11-2 and J is TRBJ2-1; a weak D match, TRBD2 (5 bases). The CDR3 contains 12 residues. Trimming removed 4 bases at V and 15 bases at J, with 16 bases between. Germline CDR1 reads SGHAT; CDR2 reads FQNNGV.

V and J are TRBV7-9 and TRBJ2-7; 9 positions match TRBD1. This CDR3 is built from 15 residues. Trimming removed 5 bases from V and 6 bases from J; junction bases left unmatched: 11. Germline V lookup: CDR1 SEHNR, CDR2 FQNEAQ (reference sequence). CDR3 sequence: CASSDPADRGSEQYF. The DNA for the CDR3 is TGTGCCAGCAGCGACCCGGCGGACAGGGGCTCCGAGCAGTACTTC.

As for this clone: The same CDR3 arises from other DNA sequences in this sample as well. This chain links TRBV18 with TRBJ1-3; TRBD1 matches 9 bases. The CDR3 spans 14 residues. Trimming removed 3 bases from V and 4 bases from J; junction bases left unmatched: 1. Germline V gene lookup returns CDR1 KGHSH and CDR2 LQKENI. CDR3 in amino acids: CASSPGQGGNTIYF. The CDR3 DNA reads TGTGCCAGCTCACCGGGACAGGGAGGAAACACCATATATTTT.

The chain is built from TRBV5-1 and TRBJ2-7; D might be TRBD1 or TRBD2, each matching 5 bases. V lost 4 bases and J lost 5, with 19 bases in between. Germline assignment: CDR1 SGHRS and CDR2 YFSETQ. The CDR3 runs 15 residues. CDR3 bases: TGCGCCAGCAGCCAAGTTGGGGGTAAGGAGAACGAGCAGTACTTC. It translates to CASSQVGGKENEQYF.

The CDR3 reads CARIGGQGNQPQHF. CDR3 DNA sequence: TGTGCCAGAATCGGGGGACAAGGGAATCAGCCCCAGCATTTT. This sequence joins TRBV5-3 and TRBJ1-5, with D possibly TRBD1 on 6 matching bases. TRBV5-3 belongs to the ORF category, with a function that is uncertain. This CDR3 is 14 amino acids long. V gave up 6 bases and J gave up 4 bases, with 14 bases separating them.